Given below is one TCR beta chain in context. What it binds is not known. With 2 bases clipped from V and 4 bases from J, the junction kept 7 bases outside the gene matches. In germline, CDR1 is SGHAT, CDR2 FQNNGV. The CDR3 totals 17 residues. These data come from a study of T cell responses to AZD1222 COVID-19 vaccine. Study conclusions and caveats: Every sample of the repertoires postdated the peak T cell response.

TCRdb keeps only in-frame clones here, not all; method: immunoSEQ multiplex PCR. The sample contains roughly 190,000 clones, 85% to 95% of which appear only once. The sequencing used peripheral blood, collected on day 0 of AZD1222 vaccination. This clonotype originated in an adult in good health. This chain links TRBV11-2 with TRBJ2-1; 11 bases map to TRBD2. The CDR3 reads CASSLRSGGAGYNEQFF. The DNA for the CDR3 is TGTGCCAGCAGCTTACGTAGCGGGGGGGCTGGGTACAATGAGCAGTTCTTC.